The entry that follows covers one T cell receptor (beta chain) sequence. The sample comes from a study of cytomegalovirus exposure and HLA in healthy donors. Study context: When just under 400 donors were genotyped, approximately 80% of them were found to fall in the Caucasian-associated ancestry cluster.

The CDR3 is 15 amino acids. Deletions cut 4 bases from V and 7 bases from J, with 16 bases between. CDR1 is MGHRA, CDR2 YSYEKL, per germline. PCR employed 60 Vbeta and 13 Jbeta primers. TCRdb's copy holds only in-frame clones and misses some; the assay was immunoSEQ multiplex PCR. This sample has about 130,000 clones, with about 78% found just once. Material: PBMCs. The sequence was obtained from a man in his fifties or sixties in good health and CMV-seropositive. The chain employs TRBV4-1 and TRBJ1-4; unclear D gene. For the CDR3, the DNA is TGCGCCAGCAGCCTGGTGTCGGGGAATGGTGAAAAACTGTTTTTT. Its protein is CASSLVSGNGEKLFF.